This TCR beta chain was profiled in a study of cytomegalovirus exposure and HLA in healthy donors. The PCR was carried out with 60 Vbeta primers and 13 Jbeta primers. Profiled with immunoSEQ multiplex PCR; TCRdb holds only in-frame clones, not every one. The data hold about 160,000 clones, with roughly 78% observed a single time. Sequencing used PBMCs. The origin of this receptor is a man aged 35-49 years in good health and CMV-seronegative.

The CDR3 nucleotides read TGCGCCAGCAGCTTAGCTATAGCGGGAGAGGGATACGAGCAGTACTTC. This encodes CASSLAIAGEGYEQYF. The chain carries TRBV5-1 and TRBJ2-7; 9 bases align to TRBD2. Losses at the gene ends were 2 bases for V and 4 bases for J; bases not matched to a gene: 10. From germline, CDR1 is SGHRS and CDR2 YFSETQ. This CDR3 has 16 amino acids.